This section outlines one TCR beta chain sequence together with its context. Its specific antigen is unknown. Per-base quality was not reported, and no clone a single base away is much larger than it. RNA was extracted using the RNeasy kit, and about 0.5 to 1 microgram was reverse transcribed with random hexamers. The immunoSEQ multiplex PCR assay, which covers 54 Vbeta and 13 Jbeta segments, was used to amplify TCR beta CDR3 regions. PCR amplification bias was corrected by using a synthetic template baseline for primer optimization and computational correction. The paper's processing steps were these. Only productive sequences were kept, with reads annotated to V, D and J genes according to IMGT and analyzed in immunoSEQ Analyzer. Clonality was computed as one minus Shannon entropy normalized by log2 of the number of productive unique sequences. Public and private clones were assessed among the 100 most prevalent clones of each patient and control. Clones were defined as Susac-specific if absent from the healthy and MS cohorts, from 900 to 1,300 published viral clones and from other ImmuneACCESS disease sequences. The public reads were reprocessed in TCRdb via fastp at Q25 and MiXCR, keeping in-frame beta chains. Rows merge per CDR3 protein into single entries with the most common DNA and genes. The V and J calls follow TCRdb's processing rather than the paper's. The sample data list about 210,000 distinct CDR3 sequences, and 95% of these were observed just once. About 0.088% of the sample rests with the top ten.

This sample was included in a study of CD8 T cells in Susac syndrome (dated by TCRdb to the late 2010s). With respect to the entire study: Whether CD8+ T cell activation and differentiation in Susac syndrome was antigen driven was tested using repertoire sequencing. The paper as a whole reports these results and caveats: The TCR sequencing and HLA analysis was acknowledged to have included a relatively small number of individuals.

CDR1 and CDR2, looked up from the germline V gene, are SNHLY and FYNNEI. The CDR3 measures 15 amino acids from cysteine to phenylalanine. Here the CDR3 DNA is all that survives: 45 bases in frame from base 1. V is shortened by 4 bases, J by 8 bases, and the region joining them spans 18 bases. Peripheral blood CD8+ and CD4+ T cells from healthy donors, Susac syndrome patients and multiple sclerosis patients were profiled using high-throughput TCR beta sequencing. Treatment-naive patients with stable or active relapsing-remitting disease fulfilling revised McDonald criteria were used as multiple sclerosis controls. CD8+ TEMRA cells were enriched by FACS, while bulk CD8+ and CD4+ T cells were purified by magnetic negative isolation. Blood was drawn into EDTA tubes, processed within 24 hours, and PBMCs were isolated by density gradient centrifugation. PBMCs destined for TCR sequencing were cryopreserved in liquid nitrogen and later thawed in a 37 °C water bath. The sorted or isolated CD4+, CD8+ and CD8+ TEMRA cells reached a purity of at least 90%.

The sample was CD4+ T cells from PBMCs. The rearrangement combines TRBV2 with TRBJ2-1; a tentative D match to TRBD2 spans 6 bases. This sequence originates from a human donor with multiple sclerosis. The CDR3 region has the sequence CASSVELAVVDEQFF. The DNA is TGTGCCAGCAGTGTTGAACTAGCTGTGGTCGATGAGCAGTTCTTC.